This TCR beta chain was retrieved from a study of blood T cell repertoires in COVID-19. Study context: Sources were T cells, B-cell-depleted T cells, or PBMCs; the material itself was cDNA or gDNA.

The CDR3 runs to 16 residues. Germline lookup yields CDR1 SGHAT and CDR2 FQDESV (reference sequence). Turning to this clone: One junction end disagrees with the germline gene, perhaps due to a read error.

Assay: immunoSEQ multiplex PCR; the TCRdb copy retains only in-frame clones and omits some. The sample gives approximately 240,000 clones, approximately 83% of which show up once; over 1% is in the top ten. V gene TRBV11-1 combines with J gene TRBJ2-4, with TRBD2 identical over 11 bases. The sequencing sample was made of peripheral blood. This receptor was identified in a woman in her twenties or thirties with COVID-19, enrolled during active disease. For the CDR3, the DNA is TGTGCCAGCAGCTCGGGTAGCGGGAGGGCCATAAACATTCAGTACTTC. It codes for CASSSGSGRAINIQYF.